This TCR beta chain was sequenced for a study of CD8 T cells in ankylosing spondylitis (dated by TCRdb to 2016 to 2017). For the study in its entirety: T cell receptor beta repertoires were profiled in healthy donors and ankylosing spondylitis patients so that disease-linked TCR variants could be found. Samples of peripheral blood were taken, and for ankylosing spondylitis patients, synovial fluid was collected as well. The full study cohort comprised about 23 ankylosing spondylitis patients and 85 to 120 healthy donors. The paper as a whole reports these results and caveats: The disease-linked clones had a CD8+ phenotype and were found at relatively low frequencies in peripheral blood. According to the report, matched synovial fluid samples from ankylosing spondylitis patients were significantly enriched for the disease-linked clones. A TCR beta motif made up of under ten highly homologous amino acid variants appeared to be characteristic of blood from ankylosing spondylitis patients. Some TCR beta motif variants had previously been reported in synovial fluid and blood of reactive arthritis patients, which suggested common disease-initiation mechanisms.

Many counts were recorded for this clonotype. It has no known antigen specificity. No base-level quality is on record; no much larger clone is a single base apart. Sequenced using an Illumina HiSeq 2500. TCR beta libraries were prepared by quantitative 5'-RACE with molecular barcodes. For the original study's pipeline: A new computational method, built on a probabilistic model of VDJ rearrangement, was used to identify disease-linked TCR variants. Using fastp at Q25 and MiXCR, TCRdb reprocessed the public reads and kept productive beta chains. Entries are consolidated by CDR3 protein sequence, retaining the most common genes and DNA. In this record, the V and J calls reflect TCRdb's handling and not the investigators' own analysis. Recorded for this sample are some 200,000 distinct CDR3 sequences; about a quarter of them occurred a single time. Together, the top ten hold more than 6.5% of the sample.

This TCR came from a male donor with ankylosing spondylitis or in good health (not recorded which). The sample was blood, either unsorted or a sorted T cell fraction (not recorded which).

The CDR3 amino acid sequence is: CASSRGLAGVTDTQYF. The DNA reads as follows: TGTGCCAGCAGCCGCGGACTAGCGGGAGTCACGGATACGCAGTATTTT. Recombination connected TRBV7-9 to TRBJ2-3, and 13 junction bases match TRBD2. In the germline V gene (reference sequence), CDR1 corresponds to SEHNR and CDR2 to FQNEAQ. Counted from cysteine to phenylalanine, this CDR3 has 16 amino acids. The entry retains the CDR3 DNA only, 48 bases that are in frame from base 1. V trim: 5 bases; J trim: 6 bases; unmatched bases: 8. Here the CDR3 is joined to the reference TRBV7-9 and TRBJ2-3 genes, and the full variable domain is: DTGVSQNPRHKITKRGQNVTFRCDPISEHNRLYWYRQTLGQGPEFLTYFQNEAQLEKSRLLSDRFSAERPKGSFSTLEIQRTEQGDSAMYLCASSRGLAGVTDTQYFGPGTRLTVL.